Each of the 28 T cell receptor beta chains below was sequenced from the same sample in a study of cytomegalovirus exposure and HLA in healthy donors. The PCR employed 60 Vbeta primers together with 13 Jbeta primers. Here immunoSEQ multiplex PCR was the method, and the copy in TCRdb shows in-frame clones only, minus some. The profile shows 70,000 to 100,000 clones, 65% of them singletons. The sequencing input was PBMCs. These receptors were obtained from a woman aged 50 to 60 in good health and CMV-seropositive.

The rearrangement uses TRBV28 and TRBJ1-2; D call uncertain. Germline CDR1 MDHEN, CDR2 SYDVKM. This CDR3 has 13 amino acids. With 1 base removed from V and 3 bases from J, the gap between germline ends came to 6 bases. CDR3 DNA: TGTGCCAGCAGTTTATCCGGGGACTATGGCTACACCTTC. This gives the protein CASSLSGDYGYTF.

The CDR3 is CASLQGGTDTQYF. In nucleotides, the CDR3 is TGTGCCAGCCTCCAGGGGGGCACAGATACGCAGTATTTT. This chain links TRBV25-1 with TRBJ2-3, with 7 bases that match TRBD1. The ends lost 8 bases at V and 1 base at J; junction bases unmatched: 3. Germline V gene data show CDR1 as MGHDK and CDR2 as SYGVNS. This CDR3 is 13 amino acids long.

To note about this clone: This specimen includes other DNA sequences encoding the same CDR3. This chain links TRBV7-9 with TRBJ1-2, with D hard to call. The CDR3 has 12 residues. In germline, CDR1 is SEHNR, CDR2 FQNEAQ (reference sequence). Trimming cost V 3 bases and J 4 bases, with 6 bases left between them. CDR3: CASSLNSYGYTF. Written as DNA, the CDR3 is TGTGCCAGCAGCTTGAACAGCTATGGCTACACCTTC.

The V and J genes are TRBV11-2 and TRBJ2-5; D unresolved. CDR3 length equals 13 residues. V lost 5 bases to trimming and J lost 5 bases, with 12 bases between them. Germline V CDR1 and CDR2: SGHAT, FQNNGV. This CDR3 reads CASSLRRVETQYF. The CDR3 DNA reads TGTGCCAGCAGCCTCCGTCGTGTCGAGACCCAGTACTTC.

This chain connects TRBV6-1 to TRBJ2-7, with a tentative D call TRBD1 (5 bases). The CDR3 loop spans 15 amino acids. Trimming took 3 bases from V and 2 from J, leaving 14 bases between them. Germline values: CDR1 MNHNS, CDR2 SASEGT. In DNA, the CDR3 is TGTGCCAGCAGTGATGGGGCAGGGTTAGCCTACGAGCAGTACTTC. Its translation is CASSDGAGLAYEQYF.

The chain combines TRBV4-2 with TRBJ2-1; 8 nucleotides agree with TRBD2. V lost 4 bases and J lost 0; bases outside the gene matches: 14. CDR1 and CDR2 (germline): LGHNA, YNFKEQ. There are 19 residues in the CDR3. The CDR3 DNA sequence: TGTGCCAGCAGCCCCAGTAGTACAGCGGGGGCCCTCTCCTACAATGAGCAGTTCTTC. It specifies CASSPSSTAGALSYNEQFF.

This chain uses TRBV7-3 with TRBJ1-1; D is unresolved. CDR1 is SGHTA, CDR2 FQGTGA, per germline. The V end lost 3 bases, the J end lost 4 bases, and 9 bases lay between the germline ends. The CDR3 loop spans 13 amino acids. Written as DNA, the CDR3 is TGTGCCAGCAGCTTCGACATCTCCACTGAAGCTTTCTTT. This codes for CASSFDISTEAFF.

This chain joins TRBV2 and TRBJ1-1, with 11 bases fitting TRBD1. Germline V gene lookup returns CDR1 SNHLY and CDR2 FYNNEI. The CDR3 totals 17 residues. The J segment lost 5 bases and the V segment lost 2 bases, leaving 10 bases of the junction unmatched. The CDR3 is CASSESSPDRGRTEAFF. The CDR3 bases are TGTGCCAGCAGTGAATCCAGCCCGGACAGGGGGCGGACTGAAGCTTTCTTT.

The chain is built from TRBV10-3 and TRBJ2-7; D uncertain. Germline V gives CDR1 ENHRY, CDR2 SYGVKD. V was shortened by 6 bases and J by 0 bases, with 6 bases between the two germline ends. The CDR3 runs to 12 residues. CDR3 sequence reads: CAIRLSSYEQYF. The CDR3 nucleotides read TGTGCCATCAGACTGAGCTCCTACGAGCAGTACTTC.

The gene calls are TRBV7-8 and TRBJ2-2; D is ambiguous. The length of the CDR3 is 14 residues. V dropped 2 bases and J dropped 2 bases, with 6 bases sitting between them. Germline V gene sequence: CDR1 SGHVS, CDR2 FQNEAQ. The CDR3 here is CASSLLTNTGELFF. As DNA, the CDR3 is TGTGCCAGCAGCTTACTGACTAACACCGGGGAGCTGTTTTTT.

This rearrangement joins TRBV27 to TRBJ2-5, with TRBD1 as a possible D gene (6 bases). The J call could be wrong; TRBJ2-7 is a better fit for the DNA end. The CDR3 loop spans 16 amino acids. Germline loops: CDR1 MNHEY, CDR2 SMNVEV (reference sequence). CDR3 nucleotides: TGTGCCAGCAGTAAAACCTGGACAGCTTTATTTTACGAGCAGTACTTC. This gives the protein CASSKTWTALFYEQYF.

This clone was seen a few times. The chain joins TRBV5-4 to TRBJ2-3; 9 positions match TRBD1. This CDR3 is 16 amino acids long. Unmatched junction bases numbered 15, after V lost 4 bases and J lost 9 bases. CDR1 is SGHNT, CDR2 YYREEE, per germline (reference sequence). In DNA, the CDR3 is TGTGCCAGCAGCCTCGGGACAGGGAGCCAGTATCAGACGCAGTATTTT. Translated, it gives CASSLGTGSQYQTQYF.

This clone appeared a few times. The chain uses TRBV6-5 and TRBJ1-2; D gene uncertain. Trimming pared 8 bases from V and 2 bases from J, leaving 6 bases between. Germline values: CDR1 MNHEY, CDR2 SVGAGI. The CDR3 runs 11 residues. The CDR3 coding sequence is TGTGCCAGCGGAGGAAACTATGGCTACACCTTC. This codes for CASGGNYGYTF.

This chain connects TRBV4-2 to TRBJ2-1, with TRBD1 matching over 9 bases. The CDR3 sequence is 15 residues long. The V segment lost 5 bases and the J segment 7 bases; nucleotides outside the gene matches: 9. CDR1 is LGHNA, CDR2 YNFKEQ, per germline. The CDR3 DNA sequence: TGTGCCAGCAGCGCTGCGGGACAGGGATCAAATGAGCAGTTCTTC. Residues: CASSAAGQGSNEQFF.

The chain employs TRBV6-5 and TRBJ2-7; D perhaps matches TRBD1 (5 bases). V was shortened by 5 bases and J by 0 bases, with 14 bases between the two germline ends. This CDR3 spans 15 amino acids. CDR1 and CDR2 (germline): MNHEY, SVGAGI. The CDR3 bases are TGTGCCAGCAGTCCTACTTGGGGCAGCTCCTACGAGCAGTACTTC. Its translation: CASSPTWGSSYEQYF.

This chain links TRBV4-3 with TRBJ2-5; 10 bases line up with TRBD2. The CDR3 is 15 amino acids. The V segment lost 1 base and the J segment 4 bases; nucleotides outside the gene matches: 3. Germline lookup yields CDR1 LGHNA and CDR2 YSLEER. The CDR3 sequence is CASSQGSGGGETQYF. For the CDR3, the DNA is TGCGCCAGCAGCCAAGGAAGCGGGGGGGGAGAGACCCAGTACTTC.

This clone was counted only a few times. The chain recombines TRBV2 with TRBJ2-5; tentatively, D is TRBD2 (6 bases). Germline V CDR1 and CDR2: SNHLY, FYNNEI. CDR3 length: 13 amino acids. Between the trimmed V and J ends, which lost 2 bases and 5 bases, there was a span of 9 bases. CDR3 DNA: TGTGCCAGCAGTGAATACGGGGGTGAGACCCAGTACTTC. This gives the protein CASSEYGGETQYF.

The rearrangement joins TRBV7-9 to TRBJ1-5, with D perhaps TRBD1 (5 bases). The germline CDR1 and CDR2 sequences are SEHNR and FQNEAQ (reference sequence). The CDR3 runs 15 residues. The V end was cut by 6 bases, the J end by 6 bases, with 18 bases between. CDR3 sequence (DNA): TGTGCCAGCAGTTTCTCGGGACTGTCGGGTCAGCCCCAGCATTTT. This translates into CASSFSGLSGQPQHF. The variable domain in full, completed from reference TRBV7-9 and TRBJ1-5, reads DTGVSQNPRHKITKRGQNVTFRCDPISEHNRLYWYRQTLGQGPEFLTYFQNEAQLEKSRLLSDRFSAERPKGSFSTLEIQRTEQGDSAMYLCASSFSGLSGQPQHFGDGTRLSIL.

This chain connects TRBV9 to TRBJ1-1; 8 positions agree with TRBD1. Germline-derived CDR1 and CDR2 are SGDLS and YYNGEE. J gave up 1 base and V 3 bases, and 8 bases lay outside the gene matches. The length of the CDR3 is 16 residues. Here the CDR3 reads CASSAELTGGNTEAFF. CDR3 nucleotides: TGTGCCAGCAGCGCAGAGCTTACAGGGGGGAACACTGAAGCTTTCTTT.

On this clone: Relative to the germline gene, one junction end is altered; a read error may explain this. V and J are TRBV5-6 and TRBJ2-7; the D gene is possibly TRBD2 (6 bases). Germline CDR1 SGHDT, CDR2 YYEEEE. The CDR3 covers 13 residues. CDR3 in amino acids: CASNLWGAYEQYF. CDR3 nucleotide sequence: TGTGCCAGCAACTTGTGGGGGGCCTACGAGCAGTACTTC.

This clone was seen a single time. The chain recombines TRBV5-1 with TRBJ2-2; TRBD1 is a possible D gene (6 bases). V gave up 3 bases and J gave up 6 bases, with 12 bases separating them. The CDR3 loop spans 14 amino acids. The germline V gene has CDR1 SGHRS and CDR2 YFSETQ. CDR3 sequence: CASSSDTGPGELFF. The DNA of the CDR3 is TGCGCCAGCAGCTCAGATACAGGGCCCGGGGAGCTGTTTTTT. Variable domain in full (rest from reference TRBV5-1 and TRBJ2-2): KAGVTQTPRYLIKTRGQQVTLSCSPISGHRSVSWYQQTPGQGLQFLFEYFSETQRNKGNFPGRFSGRQFSNSRSEMNVSTLELGDSALYLCASSSDTGPGELFFGEGSRLTVL.

The V call is TRBV4-3, the J call TRBJ2-3; TRBD1 might be the D (6 bases). Germline CDR1 reads LGHNA; CDR2 reads YSLEER. V was pared by 0 bases and J by 0 bases, with 13 bases between. The CDR3 is 17 amino acids. CDR3 coding DNA: TGCGCCAGCAGCCAAGATTACTTTGGACAGAGCACAGATACGCAGTATTTT. Amino acid sequence: CASSQDYFGQSTDTQYF.

CDR3 in DNA: TGTGCCAGCAGCTTAGGGACAACTGGAAATCAGCCCCAGCATTTT. It encodes CASSLGTTGNQPQHF. The chain joins TRBV7-9 to TRBJ1-5; TRBD1 might be the D (5 bases). The germline gives CDR1 SEHNR, CDR2 FQNEAQ (reference sequence). Trimming took 1 base from V and 4 from J, leaving 11 bases between them. The CDR3 consists of 15 residues.

The gene calls are TRBV5-6 and TRBJ2-7; 7 bases agree with TRBD1. Germline CDR1 SGHDT, CDR2 YYEEEE. Losses at the gene ends were 4 bases for V and 6 bases for J; bases not matched to a gene: 1. The CDR3 covers 11 residues. Written as DNA, the CDR3 is TGTGCCAGCAGCGACAGGGTCGAGCAGTACTTC. Residues: CASSDRVEQYF.

This rearrangement joins TRBV19 to TRBJ1-5; D gene unclear. CDR1 LNHDA and CDR2 SQIVND come from the germline V gene (reference sequence). Trimming removed 7 bases at V and 6 bases at J, with 10 bases between. The CDR3 has 12 amino acids. The CDR3 loop reads CASNEGLQPQHF. DNA of the CDR3: TGTGCCAGTAATGAGGGTCTTCAGCCCCAGCATTTT.

The sample holds a few counts of this clone. This chain connects TRBV5-5 to TRBJ2-1; 8 nucleotides line up with TRBD2. The germline gives CDR1 SGHKS, CDR2 YYEKEE (reference sequence). J was trimmed by 3 bases and V by 4 bases; bases with no gene match: 12. The CDR3 loop spans 17 amino acids. The CDR3 loop reads CASSGTSWDRDYNEQFF. CDR3 sequence (DNA): TGTGCCAGCAGCGGGACTAGTTGGGACCGGGACTACAATGAGCAGTTCTTC.

The chain recombines TRBV28 with TRBJ1-2; 12 positions match TRBD1. Germline lookup yields CDR1 MDHEN and CDR2 SYDVKM. The CDR3 totals 16 residues. V trimming: 4 bases; J trimming: 7 bases; junction bases outside the gene matches: 10. CDR3 loop: CASSSAGQGALGGYTF. The CDR3 DNA sequence: TGTGCCAGCAGTTCGGCGGGACAGGGGGCGCTTGGTGGCTACACCTTC.

Concerning this clone itself: The CDR3 carries no conserved terminal phenylalanine or tryptophan, so it likely arises from a read error. J is TRBJ1-1 and V is TRBV6-5, with D unresolved. With 2 bases removed from V and 1 base from J, the gap between germline ends came to 8 bases. This CDR3 spans 14 amino acids. CDR1 is MNHEY, CDR2 SVGAGI, per germline. The chain's CDR3 is CASSYDGENTEAFL. CDR3 nucleotides: TGTGCCAGCAGTTACGACGGGGAGAACACTGAAGCTTTCCTT.